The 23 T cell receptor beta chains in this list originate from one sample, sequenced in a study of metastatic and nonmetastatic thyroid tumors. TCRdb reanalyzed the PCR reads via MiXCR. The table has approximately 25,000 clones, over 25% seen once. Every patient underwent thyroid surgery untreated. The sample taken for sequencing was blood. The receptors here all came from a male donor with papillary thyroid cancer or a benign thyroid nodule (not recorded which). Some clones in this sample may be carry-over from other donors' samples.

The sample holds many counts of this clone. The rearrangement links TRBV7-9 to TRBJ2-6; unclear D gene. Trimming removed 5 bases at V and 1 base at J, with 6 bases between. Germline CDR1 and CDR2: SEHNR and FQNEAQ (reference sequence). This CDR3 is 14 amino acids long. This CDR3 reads CASSPPSGANVLTF. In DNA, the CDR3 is TGTGCCAGCAGCCCCCCATCTGGGGCCAACGTCCTGACTTTC. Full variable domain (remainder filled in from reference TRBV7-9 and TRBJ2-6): DTGVSQNPRHKITKRGQNVTFRCDPISEHNRLYWYRQTLGQGPEFLTYFQNEAQLEKSRLLSDRFSAERPKGSFSTLEIQRTEQGDSAMYLCASSPPSGANVLTFGAGSRLTVL.

The CDR3 reads CASSSFRGFRRTSYGYTF. CDR3 DNA sequence: TGTGCCAGCAGCTCATTCAGGGGCTTCAGGAGAACTAGCTATGGCTACACCTTC. V usage is TRBV11-2 and J usage is TRBJ1-2; tentative D call: TRBD1 (6 bases). V was pared by 4 bases and J by 4 bases, with 25 bases between. The CDR3 sequence is 18 residues long. Germline loops: CDR1 SGHAT, CDR2 FQNNGV.

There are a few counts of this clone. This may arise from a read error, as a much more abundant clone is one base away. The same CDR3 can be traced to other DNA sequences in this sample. The chain's CDR3 is CASSRTNGYTF. In DNA, the CDR3 is TGTGCTAGCAGCCGAACCAATGGCTACACCTTC. The chain recombines TRBV12-3 or TRBV12-4 with TRBJ1-2; D is unresolved. The CDR3 extends over 11 amino acids.

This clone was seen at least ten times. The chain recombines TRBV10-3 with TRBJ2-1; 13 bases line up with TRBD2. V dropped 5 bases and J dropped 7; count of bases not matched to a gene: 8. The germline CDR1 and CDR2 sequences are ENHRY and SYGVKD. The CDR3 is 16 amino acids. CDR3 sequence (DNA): TGTGCCATCAGTCTGGGGCGGACTAGCGGGAGTAATGAGCAGTTCTTC. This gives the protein CAISLGRTSGSNEQFF.

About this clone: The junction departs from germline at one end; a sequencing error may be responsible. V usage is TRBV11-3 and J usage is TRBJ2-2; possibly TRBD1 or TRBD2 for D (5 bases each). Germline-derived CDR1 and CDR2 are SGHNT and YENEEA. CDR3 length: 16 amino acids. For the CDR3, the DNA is TGTGCCAGCAGGCCCCGGGACCAGGCCTTCGACTGGGAGCTTTTTTTT. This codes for CASRPRDQAFDWELFF.

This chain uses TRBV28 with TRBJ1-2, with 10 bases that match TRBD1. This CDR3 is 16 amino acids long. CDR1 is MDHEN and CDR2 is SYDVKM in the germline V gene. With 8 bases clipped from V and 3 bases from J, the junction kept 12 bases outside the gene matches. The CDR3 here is CASGQGEFWVDYGYTF. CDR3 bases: TGTGCCAGCGGACAGGGGGAGTTTTGGGTTGACTATGGCTACACCTTC.

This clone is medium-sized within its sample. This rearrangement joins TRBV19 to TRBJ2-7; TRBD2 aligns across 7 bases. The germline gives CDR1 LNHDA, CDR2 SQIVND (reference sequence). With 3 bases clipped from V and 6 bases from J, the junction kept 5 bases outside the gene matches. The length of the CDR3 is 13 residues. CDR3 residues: CASSMGGRAEQYF. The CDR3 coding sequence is TGTGCCAGTAGTATGGGAGGGAGGGCCGAGCAGTACTTC.

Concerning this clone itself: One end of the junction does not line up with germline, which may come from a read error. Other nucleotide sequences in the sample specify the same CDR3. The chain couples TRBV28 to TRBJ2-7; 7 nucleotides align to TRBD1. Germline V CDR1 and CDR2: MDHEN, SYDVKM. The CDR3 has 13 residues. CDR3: CAIRSTGTREQYF. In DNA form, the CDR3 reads TGTGCCATCCGTTCGACAGGGACGCGAGAGCAATACTTC.

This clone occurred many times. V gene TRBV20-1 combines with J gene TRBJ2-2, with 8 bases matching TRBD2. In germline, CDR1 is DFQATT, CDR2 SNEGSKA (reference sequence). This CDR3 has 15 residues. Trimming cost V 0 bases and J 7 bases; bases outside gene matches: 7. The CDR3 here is CSAREGTRIIGELFF. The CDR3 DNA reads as TGCAGTGCTAGAGAAGGGACTAGGATCATCGGGGAGCTGTTTTTT.

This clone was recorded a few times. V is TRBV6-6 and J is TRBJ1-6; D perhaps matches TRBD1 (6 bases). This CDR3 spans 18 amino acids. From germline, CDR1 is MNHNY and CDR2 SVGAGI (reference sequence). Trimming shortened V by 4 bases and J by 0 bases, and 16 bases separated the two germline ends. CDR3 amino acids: CASSLAGAQSSYNSPLHF. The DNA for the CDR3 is TGTGCCAGCAGTTTGGCAGGGGCCCAGAGCTCCTATAATTCACCCCTCCACTTT.

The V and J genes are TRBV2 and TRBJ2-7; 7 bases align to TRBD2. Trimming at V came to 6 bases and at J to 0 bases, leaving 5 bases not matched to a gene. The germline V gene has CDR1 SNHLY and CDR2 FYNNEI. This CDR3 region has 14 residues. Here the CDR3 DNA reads TGTGCCAGCAGGAGCGGGACGAGCTCCTACGAGCAGTACTTC. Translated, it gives CASRSGTSSYEQYF.

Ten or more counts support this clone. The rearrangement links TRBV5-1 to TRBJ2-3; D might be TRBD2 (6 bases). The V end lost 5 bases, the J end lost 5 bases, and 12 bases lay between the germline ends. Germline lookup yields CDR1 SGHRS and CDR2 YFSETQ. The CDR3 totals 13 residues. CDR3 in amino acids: CASRLGSLDTQYF. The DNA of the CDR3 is TGCGCCAGCAGACTCGGGAGTCTAGATACGCAGTATTTT.

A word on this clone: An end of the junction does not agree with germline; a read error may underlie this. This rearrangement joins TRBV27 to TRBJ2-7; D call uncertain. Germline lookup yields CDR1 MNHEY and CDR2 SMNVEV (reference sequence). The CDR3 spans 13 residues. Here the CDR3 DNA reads TGTGCCAGCAGTCGCCCCCGACTTGGCGAGCATTACTTC. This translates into CASSRPRLGEHYF.

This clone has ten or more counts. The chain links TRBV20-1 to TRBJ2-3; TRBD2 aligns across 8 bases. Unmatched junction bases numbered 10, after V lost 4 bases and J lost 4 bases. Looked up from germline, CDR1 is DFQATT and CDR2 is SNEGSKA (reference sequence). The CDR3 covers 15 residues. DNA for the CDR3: TGCAGTGCTAATTCCGGGACTAGTTTTGCAGATACGCAGTATTTT. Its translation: CSANSGTSFADTQYF.

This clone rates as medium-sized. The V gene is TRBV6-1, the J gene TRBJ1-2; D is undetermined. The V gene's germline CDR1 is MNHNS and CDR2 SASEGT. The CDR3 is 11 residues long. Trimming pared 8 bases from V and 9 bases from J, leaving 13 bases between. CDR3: CASFLPGSYTF. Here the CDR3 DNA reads TGTGCCAGCTTCCTCCCCGGAAGCTACACCTTC.

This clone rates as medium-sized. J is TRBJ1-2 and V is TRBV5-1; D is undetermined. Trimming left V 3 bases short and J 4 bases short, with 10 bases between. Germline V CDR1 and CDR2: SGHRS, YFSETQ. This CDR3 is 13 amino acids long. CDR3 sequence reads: CASSSTNRYGYTF. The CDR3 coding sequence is TGCGCCAGCAGCTCCACTAACCGCTATGGCTACACCTTC.

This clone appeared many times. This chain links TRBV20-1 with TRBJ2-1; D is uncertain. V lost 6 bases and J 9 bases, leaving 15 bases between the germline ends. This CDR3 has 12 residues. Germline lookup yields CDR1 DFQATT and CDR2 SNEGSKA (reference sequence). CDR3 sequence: CSAAASSGEQFF. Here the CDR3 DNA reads TGCAGTGCCGCGGCTTCCTCCGGTGAGCAGTTCTTC.

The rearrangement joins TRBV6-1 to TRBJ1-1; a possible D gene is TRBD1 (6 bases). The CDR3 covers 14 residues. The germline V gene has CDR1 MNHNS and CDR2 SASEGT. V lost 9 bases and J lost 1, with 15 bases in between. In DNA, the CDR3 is TGTGCCAGTACAGGGTCGACTAAGAACACTGAAGCTTTCTTT. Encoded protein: CASTGSTKNTEAFF.

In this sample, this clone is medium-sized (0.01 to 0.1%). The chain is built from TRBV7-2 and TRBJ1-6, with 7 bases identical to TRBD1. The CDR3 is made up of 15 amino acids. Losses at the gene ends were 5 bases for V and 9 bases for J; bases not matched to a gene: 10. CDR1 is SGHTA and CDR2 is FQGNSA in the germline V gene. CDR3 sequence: CASSNRDSGISPLHF. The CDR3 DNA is TGTGCCAGCAGCAACCGGGACAGTGGGATTTCACCCCTCCACTTT. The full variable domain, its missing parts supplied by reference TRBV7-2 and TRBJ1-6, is GAGVSQSPSNKVTEKGKDVELRCDPISGHTALYWYRQSLGQGLEFLIYFQGNSAPDKSGLPSDRFSAERTGGSVSTLTIQRTQQEDSAVYLCASSNRDSGISPLHFGNGTRLTVT.

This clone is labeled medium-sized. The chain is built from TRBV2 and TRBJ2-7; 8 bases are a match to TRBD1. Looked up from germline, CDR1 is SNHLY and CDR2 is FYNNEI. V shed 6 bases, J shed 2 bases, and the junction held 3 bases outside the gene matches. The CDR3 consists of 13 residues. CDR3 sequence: CASSGTGAYEQYF. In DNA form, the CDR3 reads TGTGCCAGCAGCGGGACAGGAGCCTACGAGCAGTACTTC. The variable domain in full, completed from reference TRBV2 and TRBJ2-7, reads EPEVTQTPSHQVTQMGQEVILRCVPISNHLYFYWYRQILGQKVEFLVSFYNNEISEKSEIFDDQFSVERPDGSNFTLKIRSTKLEDSAMYFCASSGTGAYEQYFGPGTRLTVT.

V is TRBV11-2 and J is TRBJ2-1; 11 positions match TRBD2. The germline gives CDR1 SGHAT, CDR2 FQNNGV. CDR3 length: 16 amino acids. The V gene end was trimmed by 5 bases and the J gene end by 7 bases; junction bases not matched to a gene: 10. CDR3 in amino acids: CASSTLLAGDSNEQFF. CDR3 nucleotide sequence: TGTGCCAGCAGCACCCTACTAGCGGGAGATAGTAATGAGCAGTTCTTC.

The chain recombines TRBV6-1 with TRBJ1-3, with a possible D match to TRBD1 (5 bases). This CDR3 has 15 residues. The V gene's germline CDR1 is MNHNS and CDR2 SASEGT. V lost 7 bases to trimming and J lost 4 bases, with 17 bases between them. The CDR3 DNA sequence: TGTGCCAGCACACACCGAACTACAGGCGGAAACACCATATATTTT. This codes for CASTHRTTGGNTIYF.

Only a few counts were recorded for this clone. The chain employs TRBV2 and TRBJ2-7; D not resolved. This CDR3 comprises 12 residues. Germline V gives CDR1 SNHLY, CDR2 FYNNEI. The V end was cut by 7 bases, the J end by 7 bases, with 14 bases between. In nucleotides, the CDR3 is TGTGCCAGCAACTCGCACTTATGTGAGCAGTACTTC. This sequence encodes CASNSHLCEQYF.